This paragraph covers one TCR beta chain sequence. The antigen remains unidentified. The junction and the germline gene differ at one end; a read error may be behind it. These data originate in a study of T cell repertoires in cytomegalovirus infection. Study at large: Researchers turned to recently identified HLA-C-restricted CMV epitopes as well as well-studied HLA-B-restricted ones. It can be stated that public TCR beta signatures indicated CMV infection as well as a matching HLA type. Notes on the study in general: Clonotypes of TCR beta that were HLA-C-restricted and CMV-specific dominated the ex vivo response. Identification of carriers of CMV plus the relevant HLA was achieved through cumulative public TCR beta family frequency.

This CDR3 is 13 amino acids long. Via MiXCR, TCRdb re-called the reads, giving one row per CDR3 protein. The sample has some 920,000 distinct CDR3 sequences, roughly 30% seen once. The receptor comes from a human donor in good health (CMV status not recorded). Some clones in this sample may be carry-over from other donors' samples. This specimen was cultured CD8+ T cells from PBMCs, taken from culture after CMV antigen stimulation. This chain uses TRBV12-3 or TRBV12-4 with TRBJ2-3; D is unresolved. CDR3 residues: CTSVTGGTDTQYF. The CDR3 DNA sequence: TGTACCAGCGTCACCGGAGGCACAGATACGCAGTATTTT.